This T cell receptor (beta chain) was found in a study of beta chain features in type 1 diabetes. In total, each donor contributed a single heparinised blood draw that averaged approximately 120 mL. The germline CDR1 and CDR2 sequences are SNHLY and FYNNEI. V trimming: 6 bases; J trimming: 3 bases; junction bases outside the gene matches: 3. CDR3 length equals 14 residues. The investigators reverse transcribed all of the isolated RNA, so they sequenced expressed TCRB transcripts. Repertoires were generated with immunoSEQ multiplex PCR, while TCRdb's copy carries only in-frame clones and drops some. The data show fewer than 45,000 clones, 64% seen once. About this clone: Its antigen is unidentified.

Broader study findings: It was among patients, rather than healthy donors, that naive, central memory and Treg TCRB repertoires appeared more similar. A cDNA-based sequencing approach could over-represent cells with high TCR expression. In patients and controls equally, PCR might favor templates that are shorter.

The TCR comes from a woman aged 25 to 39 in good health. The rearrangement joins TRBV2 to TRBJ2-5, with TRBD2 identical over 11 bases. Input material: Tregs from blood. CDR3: CASSRGLAEETQYF. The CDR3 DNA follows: TGTGCCAGCAGCCGGGGACTAGCGGAAGAGACCCAGTACTTC.